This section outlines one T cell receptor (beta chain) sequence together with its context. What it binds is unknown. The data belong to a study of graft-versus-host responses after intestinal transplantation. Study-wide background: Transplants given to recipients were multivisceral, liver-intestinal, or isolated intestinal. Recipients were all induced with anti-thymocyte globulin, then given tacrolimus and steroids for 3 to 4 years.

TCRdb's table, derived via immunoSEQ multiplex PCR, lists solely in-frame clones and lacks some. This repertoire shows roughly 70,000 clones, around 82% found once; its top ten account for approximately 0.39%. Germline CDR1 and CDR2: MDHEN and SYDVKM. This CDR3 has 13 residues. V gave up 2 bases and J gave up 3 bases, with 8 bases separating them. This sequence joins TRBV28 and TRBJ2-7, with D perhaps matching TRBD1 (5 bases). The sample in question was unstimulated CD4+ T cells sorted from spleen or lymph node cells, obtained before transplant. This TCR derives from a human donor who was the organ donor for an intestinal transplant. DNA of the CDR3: TGTGCCAGCAGTTTACGACAGATCTACGAGCAGTACGTC. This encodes CASSLRQIYEQYV.